This TCR beta chain was identified during a study of high-grade serous ovarian cancer treatment subgroups. Looking at the study overall: On average, roughly 15,000 reads and 7,000 to 8,500 unique TCR beta rearrangements were obtained per sample.

This clone came up a few times. Its target is not known. This table comes from immunoSEQ multiplex PCR, and its TCRdb copy is limited to in-frame clones, with some not included. The sample consists of about 18,000 clones, roughly four fifths of them appearing once. Overall study results and limits: Repertoire analysis covered CDR3 alone, not CDR1 or CDR2. Tumors within one patient showed repertoire similarity of about 0.095 to 0.79. These tumor repertoires lack spatial information from bulk sequencing.

Trimming cost V 3 bases and J 6 bases; bases outside gene matches: 6. Germline assignment: CDR1 SGHDN and CDR2 FVKESK. There are 16 residues in the CDR3. The tumor samples were collected prior to definitive surgery or chemotherapy. The TCR comes from a human donor with high-grade serous ovarian cancer. Sequenced material: tumor tissue. The rearrangement joins TRBV14 to TRBJ2-7; 15 nucleotides line up with TRBD2. For the CDR3, the DNA is TGTGCCAGCAGCCACCGGGGGACTAGCGGGAGGATCGAGCAGTACTTC. This codes for CASSHRGTSGRIEQYF.